The 6 T cell receptor beta chains below come from one sample, sequenced in a study of blood T cell repertoires in COVID-19. Produced via immunoSEQ multiplex PCR; TCRdb's table is partial and in-frame only. Of under 150,000 clones listed, roughly 69% are singletons. Source material: peripheral blood. These receptors all come from a woman in her 70s with acute or convalescent COVID-19.

V and J are TRBV3-1 (or the pseudogene TRBV3-2) and TRBJ1-3; D uncertain. Germline CDR1 and CDR2: LGHDT and YNNKEL (reference sequence). With 1 base removed from V and 2 bases from J, the gap between germline ends came to 3 bases. The CDR3 has 13 residues. CDR3 region: CASSQGTGNTIYF. CDR3 in DNA: TGTGCCAGCAGCCAAGGTACTGGAAACACCATATATTTT.

The chain links TRBV5-1 to TRBJ2-5, with TRBD2 matching over 13 bases. The germline V gene has CDR1 SGHRS and CDR2 YFSETQ. This CDR3 is 18 amino acids long. V shed 4 bases and J 0 bases; nucleotides not matched to a gene: 9. The DNA of the CDR3 is TGCGCCAGCAGCCACGGACTAGCGGGGGCGCGGTACCAAGAGACCCAGTACTTC. Amino acids: CASSHGLAGARYQETQYF. Supplemented by reference TRBV5-1 and TRBJ2-5, the full variable domain reads KAGVTQTPRYLIKTRGQQVTLSCSPISGHRSVSWYQQTPGQGLQFLFEYFSETQRNKGNFPGRFSGRQFSNSRSEMNVSTLELGDSALYLCASSHGLAGARYQETQYFGPGTRLLVL.

V gene TRBV13 combines with J gene TRBJ2-5; 13 nucleotides agree with TRBD2. Germline CDR1 reads PRHDT; CDR2 reads FYEKMQ (reference sequence). The CDR3 extends over 17 amino acids. Trimming took 5 bases from V and 0 from J; bases not matched to a gene: 6. The CDR3 coding sequence is TGTGCCAGCAGCCGACTAGCGGGGGGTTACTACCAAGAGACCCAGTACTTC. This translates into CASSRLAGGYYQETQYF.

In its sample, this clone was seen once. The V call is TRBV10-2, the J call TRBJ2-7; 9 nucleotides align to TRBD2. V trimming: 7 bases; J trimming: 2 bases; junction bases outside the gene matches: 9. The CDR3 runs to 15 residues. Germline V CDR1 and CDR2: WSHSY, SAAADI. CDR3 in amino acids: CASKFERGETYEQYF. Written as DNA, the CDR3 is TGCGCCAGCAAGTTTGAGCGGGGGGAAACCTACGAGCAGTACTTC.

This clone was picked up a small number of times. This chain connects TRBV5-5 to TRBJ1-4, with D maybe TRBD1 (5 bases). V was shortened by 2 bases and J by 8 bases, with 13 bases between the two germline ends. CDR3 length equals 14 residues. Germline V gene data show CDR1 as SGHKS and CDR2 as YYEKEE (reference sequence). The CDR3 nucleotides read TGTGCCAGCAGCTTCATGCAGGGAGGAGAAAAACTGTTTTTT. It codes for CASSFMQGGEKLFF.

The rearrangement joins TRBV11-1 to TRBJ2-7, with 10 bases fitting TRBD1. The germline gives CDR1 SGHAT, CDR2 FQDESV (reference sequence). The CDR3 is made up of 15 amino acids. Unmatched junction bases numbered 10, after V lost 5 bases and J lost 6 bases. The CDR3 sequence is CASSRDRGRFSEQYF. CDR3 bases: TGTGCCAGCAGCAGAGACAGGGGGCGCTTTTCCGAGCAGTACTTC. Complete variable domain (other parts from reference TRBV11-1 and TRBJ2-7): EAEVAQSPRYKITEKSQAVAFWCDPISGHATLYWYRQILGQGPELLVQFQDESVVDDSQLPKDRFSAERLKGVDSTLKIQPAELGDSAMYLCASSRDRGRFSEQYFGPGTRLTVT.